This TCR beta chain came from a study of technical replicates of blood from a handful of donors. The CDR3 covers 15 residues. Germline V gene data show CDR1 as SGHVS and CDR2 as FNYEAQ. Unmatched junction bases numbered 2, after V lost 5 bases and J lost 3 bases. The assay was immunoSEQ multiplex PCR, and TCRdb's table has in-frame clones only and misses some. The sample has under 85,000 clones, 92% seen once. This clone was recorded only once. The sequenced sample was T cells isolated from PBMCs. This TCR was sampled from a human donor in good health. The chain employs TRBV7-6 and TRBJ2-7; TRBD2 matches at 15 bases. CDR3 amino acids: CASSPGLAGGYEQYF. CDR3 DNA: TGTGCCAGCAGCCCGGGACTAGCGGGAGGCTACGAGCAGTACTTC.